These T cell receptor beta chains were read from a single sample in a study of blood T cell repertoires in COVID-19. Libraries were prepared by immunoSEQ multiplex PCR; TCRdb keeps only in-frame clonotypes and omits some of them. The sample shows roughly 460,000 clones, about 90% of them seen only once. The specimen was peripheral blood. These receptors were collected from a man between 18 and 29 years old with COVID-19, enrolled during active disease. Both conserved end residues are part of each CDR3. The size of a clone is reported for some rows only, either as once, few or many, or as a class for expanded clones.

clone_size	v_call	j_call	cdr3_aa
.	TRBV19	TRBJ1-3	CASSVFSSGNTIYF
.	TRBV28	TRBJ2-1	CASSSSGTGPNEQFF
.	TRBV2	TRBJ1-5	CASREVYSNQPQHF
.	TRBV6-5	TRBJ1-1	CASSFRRGLRGTEAFF
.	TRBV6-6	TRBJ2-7	CASSYSKGLYEQYF
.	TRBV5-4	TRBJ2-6	CASSRTGSGANVLTF
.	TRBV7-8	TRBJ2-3	CASSLEQPSTDTQYF
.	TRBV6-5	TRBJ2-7	CASYPRSGAYEQYF
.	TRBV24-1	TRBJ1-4	CATKALGQTTNEKLFF
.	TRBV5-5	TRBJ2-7	CASSLTGTTYEQYF
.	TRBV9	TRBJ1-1	CASSADSTNTEAFF
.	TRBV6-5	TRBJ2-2	CASSRQGSDGLFF
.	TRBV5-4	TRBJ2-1	CASGSVHRGRADEQFF
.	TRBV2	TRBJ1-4	CASGGQGEKLFF
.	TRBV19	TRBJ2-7	CASSLSHTSYEQYF
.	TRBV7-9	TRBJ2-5	CASSLVAGGPPGRETQYF
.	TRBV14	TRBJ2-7	CASSQDPTGRYEQYF
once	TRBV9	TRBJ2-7	CARARDRGFYEQYF
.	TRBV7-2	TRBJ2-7	CASSAGGAPHEQYF
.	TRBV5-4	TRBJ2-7	CASSSQGEEQYF
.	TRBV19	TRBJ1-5	CASSITGGSGNQPQHF
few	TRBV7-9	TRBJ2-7	CASSFGTGAYEQYF
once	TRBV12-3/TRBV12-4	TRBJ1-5	CASTRRDNQPQHF
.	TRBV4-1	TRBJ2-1	CASSQDPRGGDFSYNEQFF
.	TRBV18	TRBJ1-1	CASSPAGRETFF
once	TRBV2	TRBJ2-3	CASSSEGGHKDTQYF
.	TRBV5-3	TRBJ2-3	CARSIRQGSTDTQYF
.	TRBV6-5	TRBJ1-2	CASRRDGRREGYTF
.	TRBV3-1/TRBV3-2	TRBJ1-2	CASSQAGTGEGYTF
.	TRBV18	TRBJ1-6	CASSGQGAGTYNSPLHF
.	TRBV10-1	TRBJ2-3	CASEGLAGGTQYF
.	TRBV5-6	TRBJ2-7	CASSLGGPEQYF
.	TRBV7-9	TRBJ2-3	CASSLTSADTQYF
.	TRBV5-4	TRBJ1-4	CASSLGQGNEKLFF
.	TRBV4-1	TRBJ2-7	CASSQRRGSYEQYF
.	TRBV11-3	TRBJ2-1	CASSLTVGQINEQFF
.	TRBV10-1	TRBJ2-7	CASSALGPWAGGTYEQYF
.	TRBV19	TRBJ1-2	CASSTPGNDYGYTF
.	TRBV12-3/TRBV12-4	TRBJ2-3	CATSGLTTDTQYF
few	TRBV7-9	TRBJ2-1	CASSSGTGERGEQFF
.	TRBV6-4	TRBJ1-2	CARNPTGFGVTSGYTF
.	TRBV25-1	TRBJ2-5	CASSDTRLTGETQYF
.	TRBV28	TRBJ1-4	CASSFDGTGHSYSTNEKLFF
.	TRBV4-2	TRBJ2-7	CASSREGGRSPDEQYF
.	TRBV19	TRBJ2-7	CASSIAASGINSYEQYF
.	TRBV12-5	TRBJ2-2	CASGSTRTSGRTGELFF
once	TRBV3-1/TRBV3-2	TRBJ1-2	CASSFIEAGNYGYTF
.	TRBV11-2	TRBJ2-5	CASSFLAQTQYF
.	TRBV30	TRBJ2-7	CAWSLGSSYEQYF
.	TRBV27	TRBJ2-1	CASSLTPGGANEQFF
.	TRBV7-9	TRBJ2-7	CASSPSDF
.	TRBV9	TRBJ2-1	CASSVSAKREADNEQFF
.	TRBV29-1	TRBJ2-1	CSVEVVSGPNEQFF
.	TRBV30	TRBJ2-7	CAWSPGHSYEQYF
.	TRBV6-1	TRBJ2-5	CASSAGTSGGVGETQYF
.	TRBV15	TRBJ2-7	CATSRESSYEQYF